Shown below are 12 T cell receptor beta chains from a single sample sequenced in a study of blood T cell repertoires in COVID-19. Sequencing was performed with immunoSEQ multiplex PCR; in TCRdb, only in-frame clones are kept and a portion is missing. The sample shows a few hundred thousand clones, 85% to 90% of them seen only once. Sequenced input: PBMCs or T cells enriched from blood (not recorded which). Receptors originate from a man aged 25-40 years who had been exposed to COVID-19.

This chain connects TRBV29-1 to TRBJ1-4, with 7 bases matching TRBD1. Germline CDR1 is SQVTM and CDR2 is ANQGSEA. The CDR3 contains 14 residues. V was clipped by 6 bases and J by 7 bases; unmatched bases: 11. The CDR3 sequence is CSVAQGVSGEKLFF. CDR3 DNA: TGCAGCGTCGCCCAGGGGGTTAGTGGTGAAAAACTGTTTTTT.

Notes on this clone: Other nucleotide sequences from this sample produce the same CDR3. The CDR3 reads CASSAQGIDTQYF. The CDR3 region has the DNA TGTGCCAGCAGCGCTCAGGGTATAGATACGCAGTATTTT. V and J are TRBV9 and TRBJ2-3; tentative D call: TRBD1 (5 bases). Looked up from germline, CDR1 is SGDLS and CDR2 is YYNGEE. The CDR3 has 13 amino acids. With 3 bases removed from V and 5 bases from J, the gap between germline ends came to 10 bases.

The chain employs TRBV27 and TRBJ2-7; 9 bases match TRBD1. In germline, CDR1 is MNHEY, CDR2 SMNVEV (reference sequence). J lost 6 bases, V lost 5 bases, and 8 bases had no gene match. The CDR3 consists of 14 residues. CDR3 amino acids: CASSQLGQGAEQYF. The CDR3 DNA reads TGTGCCAGCAGTCAGCTGGGACAGGGCGCCGAGCAGTACTTC.

The chain has TRBV9 and TRBJ1-1, with 8 bases lining up with TRBD1. The length of the CDR3 is 14 residues. Losses at the gene ends were 2 bases for V and 6 bases for J; bases not matched to a gene: 6. Germline V gives CDR1 SGDLS, CDR2 YYNGEE. CDR3 sequence reads: CASSVQDRGAEAFF. In DNA form, the CDR3 reads TGTGCCAGCAGCGTCCAAGACAGGGGCGCTGAAGCTTTCTTT.

The chain uses TRBV4-1 and TRBJ2-3, with TRBD2 identical over 12 bases. V was pared by 2 bases and J by 3 bases, with 3 bases of the junction left unmatched. The CDR3 loop spans 16 amino acids. CDR1 and CDR2 from the germline V gene are MGHRA and YSYEKL. The CDR3 sequence: CASSQLAGGRTDTQYF. CDR3 coding DNA: TGCGCCAGCAGCCAACTAGCGGGGGGGCGTACAGATACGCAGTATTTT.

V usage is TRBV30 and J usage is TRBJ1-1; no firm D call. CDR3 length: 14 amino acids. V lost 0 bases to trimming and J lost 1 base, with 9 bases between them. From germline, CDR1 is GTSNPN and CDR2 SVGIG (reference sequence). CDR3 residues: CAWSVGTSNTEAFF. The CDR3 DNA reads TGTGCCTGGAGTGTGGGCACCTCGAACACTGAAGCTTTCTTT.

This clone was seen only once. This chain joins TRBV19 and TRBJ2-5, with D maybe TRBD2 (7 bases). CDR3 length equals 17 residues. V was cut by 3 bases and J by 5 bases, with 22 bases left in between. Looked up from germline, CDR1 is LNHDA and CDR2 is SQIVND (reference sequence). The CDR3 loop is CASSMDGGRLRRETQYF. CDR3 coding DNA: TGTGCCAGTAGTATGGACGGGGGGCGGCTCCGGAGGGAGACCCAGTACTTC.

The CDR3 DNA follows: TGCGCCAGCAGCCAAGATCTTTGGGCAGGAAGGGAAAAACTGTTTTTT. This translates into CASSQDLWAGREKLFF. The chain joins TRBV4-1 to TRBJ1-4; no definite D call. The CDR3 length is 16 residues. The germline V gene has CDR1 MGHRA and CDR2 YSYEKL. V lost 0 bases and J 8 bases, leaving 16 bases between the germline ends.

The chain couples TRBV9 to TRBJ2-2; D is possibly TRBD1 (6 bases). Trimming took off 1 base at V and 6 bases at J, with 13 bases between the two ends. The CDR3 length is 15 residues. The germline CDR1 and CDR2 sequences are SGDLS and YYNGEE. The CDR3 bases are TGTGCCAGCAGCGTATTCAGGGGTCGGCCCGGGGAGCTGTTTTTT. Its protein product is CASSVFRGRPGELFF.

V gene TRBV11-2 combines with J gene TRBJ1-1; 7 positions agree with TRBD1. V gave up 2 bases and J gave up 4 bases; unmatched junction bases: 7. Germline CDR1 SGHAT, CDR2 FQNNGV. This CDR3 has 15 amino acids. In nucleotides, the CDR3 is TGTGCCAGCAGCTTACATCGGGCAGGGGGCACTGAAGCTTTCTTT. Translation gives CASSLHRAGGTEAFF.

V usage is TRBV12-5 and J usage is TRBJ2-1; TRBD2 aligns across 10 bases. The CDR3 runs 16 residues. The trim removed 1 base at V and 5 bases at J, leaving 5 bases unmatched. Per the germline V gene, CDR1 is LGHNT and CDR2 is FRNRAP. The CDR3 DNA sequence: TGTGCTAGTGGTTTGGGGCGACTAGCGGGTCACAATGAGCAGTTCTTC. Residues: CASGLGRLAGHNEQFF.

V usage is TRBV6-5 and J usage is TRBJ2-3; 7 bases are shared with TRBD1. V dropped 2 bases and J dropped 2; count of bases not matched to a gene: 4. Germline V gene data show CDR1 as MNHEY and CDR2 as SVGAGI. The CDR3 length is 15 residues. For the CDR3, the DNA is TGTGCCAGCAGTTACGGACAGGCTAACACAGATACGCAGTATTTT. Translation gives CASSYGQANTDTQYF.